This TCR beta chain was identified during a study of shared clonotypes between healthy human individuals. TCRdb's table, derived via immunoSEQ multiplex PCR, lists solely in-frame clones and lacks some. The table has over 1.5 million clones, approximately 98% seen once. V lost 0 bases to trimming and J lost 4 bases, with 15 bases between them. The CDR3 extends over 16 amino acids. CDR1 LGHNA and CDR2 YSLEER come from the germline V gene. V usage is TRBV4-3 and J usage is TRBJ1-2; D may be TRBD1 (5 bases). Sequenced input: naive CD4+ T cells sorted from blood. Stated subset: CD45RA+ positively selected. The sequence derives from a young man in good health. CDR3 coding DNA: TGCGCCAGCAGCCAAGACTTGGGTAGCGGGGGCTATGGCTACACCTTC. This gives the protein CASSQDLGSGGYGYTF.